The table lists the clone carrying this TCR beta chain with a few counts. This entry belongs to a study of blood T cell repertoires in COVID-19. The wider study: The samples span acute and convalescent COVID-19 from the United States, Italy and Spain.

Original processing methods: The assay estimated nucleated cells by amplifying reference gene primers. The method was immunoSEQ multiplex PCR; TCRdb's version includes in-frame clones alone and lacks a portion of them. The DNA gave D and trimming, while V, J and clone size come from that table. The sample contains around 29,000 clones, 88% of which appear only once. V was clipped by 1 base and J by 6 bases, with 11 bases between them. Per the germline V gene, CDR1 is SGDLS and CDR2 is YYNGEE. The CDR3 extends over 14 amino acids. Sequencing was carried out using peripheral blood. The source is a human donor in a cohort sampled during active COVID-19. V and J are TRBV9 and TRBJ1-5; TRBD1 is a possible D gene (6 bases). The CDR3, as DNA: TGTGCCAGCAGCGTAAGTGGGGGCTCTCAGCCCCAGCATTTT. Its translation is CASSVSGGSQPQHF.